The entry below describes one T cell receptor beta chain. The antigen is undetermined. Genomic DNA of each subset was evenly split across several immunoSEQ plates. Data came from immunoSEQ multiplex PCR; TCRdb stores just in-frame clones and leaves some out. The profile shows about 2.1 million clones, just over 90% of them singletons. Selected positively for CCR7 and CD45RO-negative, naive CD8 cells excluded terminally differentiated effector memory CD45RA+ cells. The sample is drawn from a study of shared clonotypes between healthy human individuals. Study as a whole: CD4 naive cells filled three plates per donor, CD4 memory three, CD8 naive two and CD8 memory one.

Whole-study findings and limits: The sampled material consisted only of blood, and tissue repertoires are likely to differ.

The CDR3 covers 15 residues. The J segment lost 0 bases and the V segment lost 7 bases, leaving 8 bases of the junction unmatched. Germline assignment: CDR1 MNHEY and CDR2 SMNVEV (reference sequence). The chain combines TRBV27 with TRBJ1-1; 7 nucleotides match TRBD1. The source is a man aged 18 to 30 in good health. Some clones in this sample may be carry-over from other donors' samples. Sequenced material: naive CD8+ T cells from PBMCs. CDR3 sequence reads: CASTRRGRLNTEAFF. The CDR3 nucleotides read TGTGCCAGCACAAGAAGGGGGCGGCTGAACACTGAAGCTTTCTTT.